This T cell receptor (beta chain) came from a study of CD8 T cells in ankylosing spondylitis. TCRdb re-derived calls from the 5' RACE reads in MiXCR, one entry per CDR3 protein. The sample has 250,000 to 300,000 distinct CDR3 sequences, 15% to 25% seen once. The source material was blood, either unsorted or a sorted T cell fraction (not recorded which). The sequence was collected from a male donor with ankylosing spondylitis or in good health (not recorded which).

CDR3 amino acids: CSVEDYSRKQYV. The CDR3 DNA reads as TGCAGCGTTGAAGACTACTCTAGGAAGCAGTACGTC. This rearrangement joins TRBV29-1 to TRBJ2-7, with D unresolved. The CDR3 loop spans 12 amino acids. Germline-derived CDR1 and CDR2 are SQVTM and ANQGSEA. The germline V and J ends were trimmed by 0 bases and 8 bases, with 11 bases remaining between them.